This TCR beta chain was observed in a study of PD-1 blockade in classical Hodgkin lymphoma (dated by TCRdb to about 2020). Context from the whole study: Nivolumab dosing was 3 mg/kg intravenously every 2 weeks, continuing until either disease progression or unacceptable toxicity. A peripheral blood immune signature of response to PD-1 blockade in classical Hodgkin lymphoma was defined using TCR beta sequencing and CyTOF. The study at large found these results: Baseline TCR diversity was reported as lower in newly diagnosed patients than in healthy donors, and lower still in relapsed/refractory patients. The study was restricted to a single clinical trial cohort, and the causes of repertoire differences, possibly disease activity or prior therapy, were left undefined. CD4+ but not CD8+ TCR diversity rose significantly by C4D1 (p=0.0027 vs p=0.16), most apparent in complete responders (p=0.02). Diversity was lower in patients who began nivolumab less than 1 year after ASCT, so these patients were left out of later analyses to avoid confounding by immune reconstitution. Trial patients with a complete response had baseline diversity similar to that of newly diagnosed patients, while partial responders and progressors had significantly lower diversity.

According to the study, the label for this sample's time point signals: cycle 4 day 1 (C4D1), after 5 to 7 weeks of nivolumab. All trial patients had relapsed after autologous stem cell transplantation, with cohorts A, B and C differing in prior brentuximab vedotin exposure. The trial cohort was composed of roughly 60 patients with relapsed/refractory classical Hodgkin lymphoma, for whom complete response, partial response or progressive disease was recorded as best overall response. Trial patients were treated with single-agent nivolumab in the multi-cohort phase II CheckMate 205 trial. An independent review committee assessed best overall response using the 2007 International Working Group response criteria. Trial PBMCs were obtained immediately prior to nivolumab initiation (C1D1) and on therapy at cycle 2 day 1 and cycle 4 day 1. Peripheral blood was collected in 8 mL Vacutainer Cell Preparation Tubes, from which PBMCs were isolated by centrifugation and then cryopreserved.

Notes on this clone: There is no known antigen for this receptor. The record has no base qualities; no much larger clone is one base away.

As encoded in the germline V gene, CDR1 is MNHEY while CDR2 is SVGAGI. V drops 4 bases and J drops 3 bases, leaving 4 bases in between. The CDR3 starts with the cysteine, ends with the phenylalanine, and has 11 residues. Of all the DNA, just the CDR3 is kept, 33 bases in frame from base 1. Genomic DNA was extracted with the Qiagen DNeasy kit from unsorted PBMCs and from negatively selected CD4+ and CD8+ fractions. TCR beta CDR3 regions were subjected to amplification by immunoSEQ multiplex PCR with primers that anneal to V and J segments. A synthetic immune receptor repertoire was used to minimize amplification bias, and remaining bias was computationally removed after sequencing. In the paper's pipeline: Repertoire diversity was quantified as the Shannon entropy index using custom Python scripts. Unsorted, CD4+ and CD8+ repertoires were analyzed separately, except in combined analyses where CD4+ and CD8+ sequences were merged in silico. Clonal expansion was defined as at least a 2-fold frequency increase after treatment relative to C1D1, with a pseudocount of 0.5 for undetected baseline clones. Singleton clones were defined as clones with 0 or 1 copy at C1D1, and non-singleton clones were defined as clones with 2 or more copies. Clones expanded in unsorted samples were annotated as CD4+, CD8+ or unknown by matching protein sequences in sorted samples from the same patient. Wilcoxon tests on paired samples were used to test changes in diversity from C1D1 to C4D1. TCRdb obtained this table from immuneACCESS and retained in-frame rearrangements with V and J assigned. These tables miss some clones; where compared with another copy, unresolved V genes account for less than half of the shortfall, and the remainder is unexplained. V and J calls and clone size come straight from that table; D and trimming were deduced from the DNA. The sample table shows some 90,000 clones, and roughly 73% are seen once. In total, the top ten clones hold about a tenth of the sample.

The sequence joins TRBV6-5 to TRBJ2-7; there is no confident call for the D gene. The source was peripheral blood mononuclear cells (PBMCs), collected before the fourth cycle of nivolumab. The TCR was taken from a human donor with classical Hodgkin lymphoma. CDR3 protein: CASSSLYEQYF. The nucleotides read TGTGCCAGCAGTTCCCTCTACGAGCAGTACTTC.